This record looks at one TCR beta chain sequence and its context. The authors' processing: It was from reference gene primer amplification that nucleated cell counts were estimated. The data were produced by immunoSEQ multiplex PCR, yet TCRdb's version contains in-frame clones alone and is incomplete. From that table come the V and J calls and clone size; the DNA was used to work out D and trimming. The data contain almost 250,000 clones, roughly 86% of them seen just once; the ten biggest clones take up around 1.5%. This entry is derived from a study of blood T cell repertoires in COVID-19. Across the whole study: T cells, B-cell-depleted T cells, or PBMCs provided the cDNA or gDNA that served as material.

Germline V gene data show CDR1 as SGHAT and CDR2 as FQNNGV. V gave up 4 bases and J gave up 1 base, with 16 bases separating them. CDR3 length equals 16 residues. The sequencing input was peripheral blood. The origin of this receptor is a woman aged 60-75 years who had recovered from COVID-19. The rearrangement joins TRBV11-2 to TRBJ1-1; D may be TRBD1 (6 bases). DNA of the CDR3: TGTGCCAGCAGCTCCCCAGGGGCCAAAGCGAACACTGAAGCTTTCTTT. This gives the protein CASSSPGAKANTEAFF.